This T cell receptor beta chain was captured by sequencing in a study of blood T cell repertoires in COVID-19. Study overall: Samples taken during acute and convalescent COVID-19 were collected in the United States, Italy and Spain. PBMCs, B-cell-depleted T cells, or T cells provided the cDNA or gDNA that made up the material.

V lost 4 bases and J lost 5; bases outside the gene matches: 8. This CDR3 is built from 15 residues. Germline assignment: CDR1 LGHDT and CDR2 YNNKEL (reference sequence). Authors' methods: Amplified reference gene primers provided the basis for estimating nucleated cell counts. This table comes from immunoSEQ multiplex PCR, and its TCRdb copy is limited to in-frame clones, with some not included. That table supplies the V and J calls and clone size; D and trimming were determined from the DNA. The table lists roughly 140,000 clones, approximately 91% of them singletons, with 1.5% to 2% in the top ten.

This clonotype was obtained from a man aged 70-80 years with acute or convalescent COVID-19. Source material: peripheral blood. The chain combines TRBV3-1 (or the pseudogene TRBV3-2) with TRBJ2-1; TRBD2 matches 7 bases. The chain's CDR3 is CASSPASGQNNEQFF. The DNA for the CDR3 is TGTGCCAGCAGCCCCGCTAGCGGACAAAACAATGAGCAGTTCTTC.